The 30 T cell receptor beta chains given below trace back to one sample, sequenced in a study of beta chain features in type 1 diabetes (dated by TCRdb to the late 2010s). For these receptors, no antigen is known. What the authors observed across the whole study: Type 1 diabetes patients showed a moderate but significant shortening of TCRB CDR3 length in all four CD4+ subsets.

The library was generated by the immunoSEQ multiplex PCR assay. The entire isolated RNA was reverse transcribed using the High Capacity cDNA Reverse Transcription Kit, and thus expressed TCRB transcripts were sequenced. TCRdb limited this immuneACCESS table to in-frame rearrangements with V and J called. A share of clones is missing; checked studies link under half to unresolved V genes, and the rest is unexplained. In this sample the table shows roughly 340,000 clones, 10% to 15% of which occur a single time. The top ten constitute about 0.01% of the sample. The material sequenced was naive CD4+ T cells from blood. This specimen's cell subset or site label, per the study, means: true naive CD4+ T cells. Receptor source: a woman in her late teens or twenties with type 1 diabetes.

This clone came up a few times. The rearrangement uses TRBV7-9 and TRBJ2-1, with 11 bases matching TRBD2. The CDR3 spans 17 residues. With V trimmed by 4 bases and J by 5 bases, 10 bases remained unmatched. Germline values: CDR1 SEHNR, CDR2 FQNEAQ (reference sequence). CDR3 loop: CASSSNLIAGGNNEQFF. CDR3 nucleotides: TGTGCCAGCAGCTCCAACCTTATAGCGGGAGGGAACAATGAGCAGTTCTTC. Together with reference TRBV7-9 and TRBJ2-1, the CDR3 gives the full variable domain: DTGVSQNPRHKITKRGQNVTFRCDPISEHNRLYWYRQTLGQGPEFLTYFQNEAQLEKSRLLSDRFSAERPKGSFSTLEIQRTEQGDSAMYLCASSSNLIAGGNNEQFFGPGTRLTVL.

This sequence joins TRBV4-3 and TRBJ1-1; 7 nucleotides line up with TRBD1. Germline V gene lookup returns CDR1 LGHNA and CDR2 YSLEER. The CDR3 extends over 15 amino acids. The ends lost 4 bases at V and 1 base at J; junction bases unmatched: 6. CDR3 amino acids: CASSLSTGTNTEAFF. CDR3 DNA: TGCGCCAGCAGCCTATCGACAGGGACGAACACTGAAGCTTTCTTT.

In its sample, this clone was seen a few times. The chain uses TRBV6-5 and TRBJ2-2; possibly TRBD1 for D (6 bases). Germline CDR1 reads MNHEY; CDR2 reads SVGAGI. V lost 6 bases to trimming and J lost 4 bases, with 12 bases between them. This CDR3 is 14 amino acids long. CDR3 protein: CASRLQGFTGELFF. The DNA of the CDR3 is TGTGCCAGCAGATTACAGGGTTTCACCGGGGAGCTGTTTTTT.

A few counts support this clone. The rearrangement uses TRBV5-1 and TRBJ2-3; a weak D match, TRBD2 (7 bases). The CDR3 totals 14 residues. Looked up from germline, CDR1 is SGHRS and CDR2 is YFSETQ. V was clipped by 6 bases and J by 3 bases, with 14 bases between them. CDR3 bases: TGCGCCAGCACCACGGGGGGCGGAACAGATACGCAGTATTTT. It encodes CASTTGGGTDTQYF. Complete variable domain (other parts from reference TRBV5-1 and TRBJ2-3): KAGVTQTPRYLIKTRGQQVTLSCSPISGHRSVSWYQQTPGQGLQFLFEYFSETQRNKGNFPGRFSGRQFSNSRSEMNVSTLELGDSALYLCASTTGGGTDTQYFGPGTRLTVL.

V and J are TRBV2 and TRBJ2-2, with 8 bases lining up with TRBD1. The CDR3 spans 15 residues. The germline V gene encodes CDR1 SNHLY and CDR2 FYNNEI. J was trimmed by 4 bases and V by 7 bases; bases with no gene match: 8. This CDR3 is CASKMDRAGTGELFF. CDR3 nucleotides: TGTGCCAGCAAAATGGACAGGGCTGGCACCGGGGAGCTGTTTTTT.

The chain is built from TRBV28 and TRBJ2-7; TRBD2 matches 7 bases. In germline, CDR1 is MDHEN, CDR2 SYDVKM. The J segment lost 1 base and the V segment lost 8 bases, leaving 11 bases of the junction unmatched. CDR3 length: 15 amino acids. The CDR3 DNA is TGTGCCAGCGGGGATGGCGGGAGAGGTTCCTACGAGCAGTACTTC. Translated, it gives CASGDGGRGSYEQYF.

The V and J genes are TRBV7-2 and TRBJ2-5, with a weak D call TRBD1 (5 bases). The CDR3 is 16 amino acids. V was cut by 3 bases and J by 2 bases, with 16 bases left in between. CDR1 is SGHTA and CDR2 is FQGNSA in the germline V gene. The CDR3 DNA reads as TGTGCCAGCAGCTTGGCGCTATCAAGGGGTCAAGAGACCCAGTACTTC. Translation gives CASSLALSRGQETQYF.

A few counts support this clone. This chain joins TRBV28 and TRBJ2-3; no firm D call. Deletions cut 5 bases from V and 3 bases from J, with 6 bases between. Germline values: CDR1 MDHEN, CDR2 SYDVKM. The CDR3 loop spans 12 amino acids. CDR3 in amino acids: CASSLETDTQYF. The CDR3 DNA reads TGTGCCAGCAGTCTAGAGACAGATACGCAGTATTTT.

The chain recombines TRBV5-1 with TRBJ1-2, with TRBD1 matching over 10 bases. Germline V CDR1 and CDR2: SGHRS, YFSETQ. This CDR3 contains 16 residues. The junction had 6 bases not matched to a gene; V was cut back by 4 bases and J by 0 bases. The CDR3, as DNA: TGCGCCAGCAGCCCTACCGGGACAGGGGCTAACTATGGCTACACCTTC. It codes for CASSPTGTGANYGYTF. The whole variable domain, remainder taken from reference TRBV5-1 and TRBJ1-2, is KAGVTQTPRYLIKTRGQQVTLSCSPISGHRSVSWYQQTPGQGLQFLFEYFSETQRNKGNFPGRFSGRQFSNSRSEMNVSTLELGDSALYLCASSPTGTGANYGYTFGSGTRLTVV.

This clone was observed a few times. The chain carries TRBV11-1 and TRBJ2-5; D is perhaps TRBD2 (6 bases). V was pared by 5 bases and J by 5 bases, with 6 bases between. The CDR3 sequence is 11 residues long. Germline V lookup: CDR1 SGHAT, CDR2 FQDESV (reference sequence). The CDR3 spells CASSREETQYF. DNA of the CDR3: TGTGCCAGCAGCCGGGAGGAGACCCAGTACTTC.

This clone was observed a few times. CDR3 coding DNA: TGTGCCAGCAGCCCTCGACAGGGAGGTAATTCACCCCTCCACTTT. It is translated as CASSPRQGGNSPLHF. This chain uses TRBV7-9 with TRBJ1-6; 7 bases are a match to TRBD1. The CDR3 runs to 15 residues. Per the germline V gene, CDR1 is SEHNR and CDR2 is FQNEAQ (reference sequence). V lost 5 bases, J lost 6 bases, and 7 bases stayed unmatched. The variable domain in full, completed from reference TRBV7-9 and TRBJ1-6, reads DTGVSQNPRHKITKRGQNVTFRCDPISEHNRLYWYRQTLGQGPEFLTYFQNEAQLEKSRLLSDRFSAERPKGSFSTLEIQRTEQGDSAMYLCASSPRQGGNSPLHFGNGTRLTVT.

V and J are TRBV7-2 and TRBJ1-5, with 9 bases lining up with TRBD1. The CDR3 runs 14 residues. J was trimmed by 7 bases and V by 4 bases; bases with no gene match: 5. Germline-derived CDR1 and CDR2 are SGHTA and FQGNSA. Here the CDR3 reads CASSWGDRAQPQHF. The CDR3 DNA reads as TGTGCCAGCAGCTGGGGGGACAGGGCCCAGCCCCAGCATTTT. Supplemented by reference TRBV7-2 and TRBJ1-5, the full variable domain reads GAGVSQSPSNKVTEKGKDVELRCDPISGHTALYWYRQSLGQGLEFLIYFQGNSAPDKSGLPSDRFSAERTGGSVSTLTIQRTQQEDSAVYLCASSWGDRAQPQHFGDGTRLSIL.

The chain recombines TRBV2 with TRBJ2-7; 7 positions agree with TRBD1. V trimming: 9 bases; J trimming: 3 bases; junction bases outside the gene matches: 8. This CDR3 has 13 residues. CDR1 is SNHLY and CDR2 is FYNNEI in the germline V gene. The CDR3 loop reads CASKTGTVYEQYF. CDR3 sequence (DNA): TGTGCCAGTAAAACCGGGACAGTCTACGAGCAGTACTTC.

The rearrangement uses TRBV7-2 and TRBJ2-1; TRBD2 aligns across 8 bases. V lost 3 bases, J lost 6 bases, and 7 bases stayed unmatched. The CDR3 loop spans 15 amino acids. Germline CDR1 SGHTA, CDR2 FQGNSA. CDR3 in DNA: TGTGCCAGCAGCTTCTCGGCGGGGGGTTTCAATGAGCAGTTCTTC. Translating gives CASSFSAGGFNEQFF.

The CDR3 DNA is TGCAGCGTTGGGGAACTAGCGGGCTCCTACGAGCAGTACTTC. Protein sequence: CSVGELAGSYEQYF. This chain links TRBV29-1 with TRBJ2-5; 9 nucleotides align to TRBD2. Near its end, the DNA agrees better with TRBJ2-7, so the J call may be wrong. This CDR3 spans 14 amino acids. Germline V gene data show CDR1 as SQVTM and CDR2 as ANQGSEA.

The genes are TRBV11-2 and TRBJ1-1, with D unclear. The CDR3 spans 14 residues. CDR1 is SGHAT, CDR2 FQNNGV, per germline. The germline V and J ends were trimmed by 5 bases and 3 bases, with 13 bases remaining between them. The CDR3: CASSAQEEYTEAFF. In DNA form, the CDR3 reads TGTGCCAGCAGCGCGCAGGAGGAGTACACTGAAGCTTTCTTT.

CDR3: CASSFEGGDSEAFF. CDR3 DNA: TGTGCCAGCAGCTTCGAGGGCGGGGATTCTGAAGCTTTCTTT. The rearrangement links TRBV13 to TRBJ1-1; D remains ambiguous. The ends were cut back, 3 bases at V and 6 bases at J, with 14 bases in the middle. CDR3 length equals 14 residues. Germline CDR1 PRHDT, CDR2 FYEKMQ (reference sequence).

As to this clone: Other DNA sequences in this sample translate to the same CDR3. This chain uses TRBV5-4 with TRBJ2-1; TRBD1 matches 8 bases. The CDR3 covers 16 residues. V trimming: 4 bases; J trimming: 0 bases; junction bases outside the gene matches: 6. Germline CDR1 SGHNT, CDR2 YYREEE (reference sequence). CDR3 DNA sequence: TGTGCCAGCAGCCTGGGCGGGACAGGCTCCTACAATGAGCAGTTCTTC. Translating gives CASSLGGTGSYNEQFF.

This clone appeared a few times. The rearrangement joins TRBV4-3 to TRBJ2-5; tentative D call: TRBD2 (6 bases). Trimming pared 0 bases from V and 2 bases from J, leaving 16 bases between. Germline CDR1 LGHNA, CDR2 YSLEER. The CDR3 spans 17 residues. CDR3 loop: CASSQDLGAGTQETQYF. DNA for the CDR3: TGCGCCAGCAGCCAAGATTTAGGCGCGGGAACACAAGAGACCCAGTACTTC.

There are a few counts of this clone. The chain carries TRBV7-9 and TRBJ1-1; D perhaps matches TRBD1 (5 bases). This CDR3 contains 13 residues. Trimming cost V 5 bases and J 0 bases, with 7 bases left between them. In germline, CDR1 is SEHNR, CDR2 FQNEAQ (reference sequence). Here the CDR3 reads CASSPQVNTEAFF. CDR3 DNA sequence: TGTGCCAGCAGCCCACAGGTGAACACTGAAGCTTTCTTT.

This clone was detected a few times. The chain employs TRBV11-2 and TRBJ2-5; TRBD2 aligns across 15 bases. Germline loops: CDR1 SGHAT, CDR2 FQNNGV. The CDR3 sequence is 16 residues long. V shed 5 bases, J shed 5 bases, and the junction held 6 bases outside the gene matches. In nucleotides, the CDR3 is TGTGCCAGCAGCCCTACGGGACTAGCGGGGGGTGAGACCCAGTACTTC. This gives the protein CASSPTGLAGGETQYF.

This rearrangement joins TRBV11-2 to TRBJ2-7, with D tentatively TRBD1 (8 bases). The V end lost 4 bases, the J end lost 7 bases, and 23 bases lay between the germline ends. CDR3 length: 16 amino acids. CDR1 is SGHAT and CDR2 is FQNNGV in the germline V gene. This CDR3 is CASSWTGRASSGEQYF. CDR3 DNA: TGTGCCAGCAGCTGGACAGGGAGGGCCTCCTCGGGAGAGCAGTACTTC.

This clone has only a few counts. The chain is built from TRBV9 and TRBJ2-1; TRBD2 might be the D (6 bases). The V and J ends lost 0 bases and 7 bases respectively, with 20 bases between them. Germline loops: CDR1 SGDLS, CDR2 YYNGEE. The CDR3 loop spans 17 amino acids. CDR3 residues: CASSVEVSGALGNEQFF. CDR3 nucleotide sequence: TGTGCCAGCAGCGTAGAAGTTAGCGGAGCTTTAGGGAATGAGCAGTTCTTC.

This clone was seen a handful of times. The chain uses TRBV6-6 and TRBJ2-4, with D possibly being TRBD2 (5 bases). Germline V lookup: CDR1 MNHNY, CDR2 SVGAGI (reference sequence). Trimming cost V 6 bases and J 6 bases, with 9 bases left between them. This CDR3 comprises 12 residues. This chain's CDR3 is CASSPRGNIQYF. The CDR3, as DNA: TGTGCCAGCAGCCCCCGGGGAAACATTCAGTACTTC.

This clone occurred a few times. This chain links TRBV15 with TRBJ2-3; D possibly corresponds to TRBD2 (7 bases). This CDR3 has 15 residues. CDR1 LNHNV and CDR2 YYDKDF come from the germline V gene (reference sequence). V lost 0 bases and J lost 5, with 12 bases in between. The CDR3: CATSRERGTIDTQYF. In DNA, the CDR3 is TGTGCCACCAGCAGAGAGAGGGGGACTATAGATACGCAGTATTTT.

This clone was detected only a few times. The chain uses TRBV5-1 and TRBJ2-7, with D possibly matching TRBD2 (5 bases). The V and J ends lost 4 bases and 3 bases respectively, with 17 bases between them. The length of the CDR3 is 15 residues. The germline CDR1 and CDR2 sequences are SGHRS and YFSETQ. The CDR3 region is CASSMRAREGYEQYF. DNA of the CDR3: TGCGCCAGCAGCATGCGGGCGAGGGAAGGCTACGAGCAGTACTTC.

The V call is TRBV7-2, the J call TRBJ1-4, with 8 bases matching TRBD1. CDR3 length equals 14 residues. CDR1 is SGHTA, CDR2 FQGNSA, per germline. V was clipped by 5 bases and J by 4 bases; unmatched bases: 3. The CDR3 region has the DNA TGTGCCAGCAGCCAGGGACAGGTTAATGAAAAACTGTTTTTT. Translation: CASSQGQVNEKLFF.

This clone was recorded a few times. The chain links TRBV7-9 to TRBJ1-2; 7 bases agree with TRBD1. V trimming: 5 bases; J trimming: 3 bases; junction bases outside the gene matches: 6. CDR3 length equals 14 residues. Germline lookup yields CDR1 SEHNR and CDR2 FQNEAQ (reference sequence). The chain's CDR3 is CASSDPTGYYGYTF. CDR3 nucleotide sequence: TGTGCCAGCAGCGACCCGACAGGGTACTATGGCTACACCTTC.

The gene calls are TRBV30 and TRBJ2-5; TRBD1 aligns across 8 bases. Germline CDR1 reads GTSNPN; CDR2 reads SVGIG (reference sequence). The J segment lost 6 bases and the V segment lost 4 bases, leaving 4 bases of the junction unmatched. The CDR3 sequence is 12 residues long. CDR3 in DNA: TGTGCCTGGAATACAGGGGGTCAGACCCAGTACTTC. It specifies CAWNTGGQTQYF. The full variable domain, with the rest looked up from reference TRBV30 and TRBJ2-5, is SQTIHQWPATLVQPVGSPLSLECTVEGTSNPNLYWYRQAAGRGLQLLFYSVGIGQISSEVPQNLSASRPQDRQFILSSKKLLLSDSGFYLCAWNTGGQTQYFGPGTRLLVL.

The chain links TRBV5-6 to TRBJ2-1; no definite D call. CDR1 and CDR2 (germline): SGHDT, YYEEEE. CDR3 size: 14 residues. The V gene lost 1 base and the J gene lost 5 bases, with 10 bases spanning the gap. This chain's CDR3 is CASSLWWQDNEQFF. CDR3 DNA sequence: TGTGCCAGCAGCTTGTGGTGGCAGGACAATGAGCAGTTCTTC. Combining the CDR3 with reference TRBV5-6 and TRBJ2-1 gives the whole variable domain DAGVTQSPTHLIKTRGQQVTLRCSPKSGHDTVSWYQQALGQGPQFIFQYYEEEERQRGNFPDRFSGHQFPNYSSELNVNALLLGDSALYLCASSLWWQDNEQFFGPGTRLTVL.